This is a list of T cell receptor beta chains from one sample in a study of T cell responses to AZD1222 COVID-19 vaccine. Assay used: immunoSEQ multiplex PCR; TCRdb lists only in-frame clones, some missing. Seen here are a few hundred thousand clones, more than 80% observed once, and the top ten hold 0.55%. Sample: peripheral blood, taken on day 0 of AZD1222 vaccination. The receptors come from an adult in good health. The CDR3 runs from the conserved cysteine through the conserved F or W. A D gene is named only where the DNA matches it firmly. The size field is filled for only some rows; it gives once, few, many or a size class.

clone_size d_call j_call v_call cdr3_aa cdr3_nt
NA TRBD1 TRBJ1-2 TRBV11-1 CASSPRQGDGYTF TGTGCCAGCAGCCCACGACAGGGGGATGGCTACACCTTC
NA NA TRBJ1-2 TRBV2 CASSDARENYGYTF TGTGCCAGCAGTGATGCGCGGGAGAACTATGGCTACACCTTC
once NA TRBJ1-6 TRBV10-3 CAIRPTLVGDSPLHF TGTGCCATCAGACCTACCTTGGTAGGGGACTCACCCCTCCACTTT
NA NA TRBJ2-2 TRBV28 CASSPPGALTNTGELFF TGTGCCAGCAGCCCCCCCGGGGCATTGACGAACACCGGGGAGCTGTTTTTT
NA NA TRBJ2-3 TRBV20-1 CSASWRTDTQYF TGCAGTGCTAGTTGGCGCACAGATACGCAGTATTTT
few NA TRBJ2-3 TRBV5-4 CASSLPGRTKDTQYF TGTGCCAGCAGCTTGCCGGGAAGAACTAAGGATACGCAGTATTTT
NA NA TRBJ2-3 TRBV9 CASSVQHVLFTDTQYF TGTGCCAGCAGCGTTCAACATGTGCTCTTCACAGATACGCAGTATTTT
NA NA TRBJ2-7 TRBV5-4 CASGYSGEQYF TGTGCCAGCGGCTATTCGGGGGAGCAGTACTTC
NA NA TRBJ2-3 TRBV18 CASSPPGWRSTDTQYF TGTGCCAGCTCACCACCCGGTTGGAGGTCCACAGATACGCAGTATTTT
NA TRBD2 TRBJ2-7 TRBV7-3 CASSSGLAGDEQYF TGTGCCAGCAGCTCGGGACTAGCGGGAGACGAGCAGTACTTC
NA NA TRBJ1-6 TRBV7-9 CASSLQSLGSPLHF TGTGCCAGCAGCTTACAGTCCCTGGGTTCACCCCTCCACTTT
NA NA TRBJ2-1 TRBV2 CASREQDNEQFF TGTGCCAGCAGGGAACAGGACAATGAGCAGTTCTTC
NA TRBD2 TRBJ2-3 TRBV28 CASSPTSGGAVDTQYF TGTGCCAGCAGTCCCACTAGCGGGGGGGCAGTGGATACGCAGTATTTT
once TRBD1 TRBJ1-1 TRBV3-1/TRBV3-2 CASSQAYRGNTEAFF TGTGCCAGCAGCCAGGCCTACAGGGGGAACACTGAAGCTTTCTTT
NA TRBD1 TRBJ2-7 TRBV5-6 CASSSIRAGTGAGYEQYF TGTGCCAGCAGCTCCATCCGGGCCGGGACAGGGGCTGGTTACGAGCAGTACTTC
NA NA TRBJ1-2 TRBV2 CASSDSGGYTF TGTGCCAGCAGTGACTCCGGTGGCTACACCTTC
NA TRBD1 TRBJ1-2 TRBV2 CASSVDREGNGYTF TGTGCCAGCTCGGTTGACAGGGAGGGGAATGGCTACACCTTC
few NA TRBJ2-7 TRBV25-1 CASSEKRGFSVASYEQYF TGTGCCAGCAGTGAAAAACGAGGATTTAGCGTCGCCTCCTACGAGCAGTACTTC
NA NA TRBJ2-1 TRBV10-3 CAIQGTPHNEQFF TGTGCCATCCAGGGTACGCCGCACAATGAGCAGTTCTTC
NA NA TRBJ1-4 TRBV7-9 CASSLGYSGSHSTNEKLFF TGTGCCAGCAGCTTAGGGTACTCGGGCAGCCATTCAACTAATGAAAAACTGTTTTTT
NA TRBD2 TRBJ2-3 TRBV7-3 CASSLIGSGSTDTQYF TGTGCCAGCAGCTTAATCGGTAGCGGGAGCACAGATACGCAGTATTTT
once NA TRBJ1-6 TRBV5-1 CASREGSTPANSPLHF TGCGCCAGCAGGGAGGGGAGTACCCCGGCTAATTCACCCCTCCACTTT
NA NA TRBJ1-2 TRBV2 CASSVGRSYTF TGTGCCAGCAGTGTTGGCAGAAGCTACACCTTC
once NA TRBJ2-7 TRBV9 CASSSNWDTSSEQYF TGTGCCAGCAGCTCAAACTGGGACACCTCCTCCGAGCAGTACTTC
NA TRBD1 TRBJ2-7 TRBV5-5 CASSRAGGEQYF TGTGCCAGCAGCCGGGCAGGGGGCGAGCAGTACTTC
few NA TRBJ2-5 TRBV4-1 CASSQDNAAGTVETQYF TGCGCCAGCAGCCAAGATAATGCGGCAGGGACGGTAGAGACCCAGTACTTC
NA NA TRBJ1-3 TRBV4-1 CASSQGPGNTIYF TGCGCCAGCAGCCAAGGGCCCGGAAACACCATATATTTT
once TRBD2 TRBJ2-7 TRBV2 CASSGGLASGRANRYF TGTGCCAGCTCGGGCGGACTGGCTAGCGGGAGGGCGAATAGGTACTTC